These T cell receptor beta chains were read from a single sample in a study of cytomegalovirus exposure and HLA in healthy donors. The table came from immunoSEQ multiplex PCR; TCRdb's copy has only in-frame clones and leaves some out. The sample carries 150,000 to 200,000 clones, more than 60% recorded once. Sequencing used PBMCs. All receptors derive from a male donor in good health and CMV-seronegative. CDR3s include the opening cysteine and the closing phenylalanine or tryptophan. The D gene is left open where the match is weak. A row's size may be missing; if present it is once, few, many or a size class.

j_call clone_size d_call v_call cdr3_nt cdr3_aa
TRBJ1-5 NA NA TRBV6-4 TGTGCCAGCGCGGCAGATAGCAATCAGCCCCAGCATTTT CASAADSNQPQHF
TRBJ1-1 NA NA TRBV2 TGTGCCAGCAGTGATGGGCAGGGAAACACTGAAGCTTTCTTT CASSDGQGNTEAFF
TRBJ1-2 NA NA TRBV6-6 TGTGCCAGCAGGAGCGGAGGGGCCCCTAACTATGGCTACACCTTC CASRSGGAPNYGYTF
TRBJ2-7 NA NA TRBV9 TGTGCCAGCAGCCCCCGAATGGCCGATCTAGTTAACGAGCAGTACTTC CASSPRMADLVNEQYF
TRBJ2-3 few TRBD1 TRBV5-1 TGCGCCAGCAGCACCGGGACAGGGGTCACAGATACGCAGTATTTT CASSTGTGVTDTQYF
TRBJ2-3 once TRBD2 TRBV5-1 TGCGCCAGCAGTGCGGGAGACACAGATACGCAGTATTTT CASSAGDTDTQYF
TRBJ2-1 NA TRBD2 TRBV7-3 TGTGCCAGCAGCGGAGCGGGGGGGCCCAATGAGCAGTTCTTC CASSGAGGPNEQFF
TRBJ1-2 NA NA TRBV7-8 TGTGCCAGCAGGGGGGGGGCCCCAGCTAACTATGGCTACACCTTC CASRGGAPANYGYTF
TRBJ2-1 once TRBD1 TRBV7-9 TGTGCCAGCAGCTTAGCCCAGGGGGCGGGCGGTGAGCAGTTCTTC CASSLAQGAGGEQFF
TRBJ2-3 NA NA TRBV2 TGTGCCAGCATTGAGTGGGTTTCGGGGACAGATACGCAGTATTTT CASIEWVSGTDTQYF
TRBJ1-5 NA NA TRBV19 TGTGCCAGCGAGTCAAGAGGGTACAATCAGCCCCAGCATTTT CASESRGYNQPQHF
TRBJ2-7 NA NA TRBV30 TGTGCCTGGGGATGGAGCTCCTACGAGCAGTACTTC CAWGWSSYEQYF
TRBJ1-2 NA NA TRBV27 TGTGCCAGCTCCCGAGGGCCACAGGGAGCTAACTATGGCTACACCTTC CASSRGPQGANYGYTF
TRBJ2-7 once NA TRBV6-1 TGTGCCAGCTTTAAGGGAGCCTACGAGCAGTACTTC CASFKGAYEQYF
TRBJ2-3 NA NA TRBV9 TGTGCCAGCAGCGTAGACAGGGCCACAGATACGCAGTATTTT CASSVDRATDTQYF
TRBJ2-7 NA NA TRBV11-2 TGTGCCAGCAGCCTTAGGGGAAAATACGAGCAGTACTTC CASSLRGKYEQYF
TRBJ2-3 NA NA TRBV11-3 TGTGCCAGCAGCTTAGCGGGGGCAGATACGCAGTATTTT CASSLAGADTQYF
TRBJ1-5 NA NA TRBV18 TGTGCCAGCTCACCAAGGCCCAGGGAACAGCCCCAGCATTTT CASSPRPREQPQHF
TRBJ2-7 NA TRBD1 TRBV25-1 TGTGCCAGCAGTGGTTGGACAGGACCCCTCTACGAGCAGTACTTC CASSGWTGPLYEQYF
TRBJ2-5 NA NA TRBV2 TGTGCCAGCAGTGAGACTACTACCCAAGAGACCCAGTACTTC CASSETTTQETQYF
TRBJ2-1 once NA TRBV5-1 TGCGCCAGCAGCTCAATTTCGGGGGAGAATGAGCAGTTCTTC CASSSISGENEQFF
TRBJ2-7 NA TRBD1 TRBV7-9 TGTGCCAGCAGCACCTATAGGACAGGGGGATTCGAGCAGTACTTC CASSTYRTGGFEQYF
TRBJ1-3 NA NA TRBV11-2 TGTGCCAGCAGCTTACCAACAGGGCGGCGAAACACCATATATTTT CASSLPTGRRNTIYF
TRBJ2-7 NA TRBD2 TRBV2 TGTGCCAGCAACCCTAGCGGGAGTGGGCAGTACTTC CASNPSGSGQYF
TRBJ2-7 NA TRBD1 TRBV2 TGTGCCAGCAAGAGGGACAGTGGCTACGAGCAGTACTTC CASKRDSGYEQYF
TRBJ2-1 NA NA TRBV6-4 TGTGCCAGCAGTGAAGGCGACGGGTCCTACAATGAGCAGTTCTTC CASSEGDGSYNEQFF
TRBJ2-5 NA NA TRBV7-3 TGTGCCAGCAGCCCCGATAGCGGCCGGCAAGAGACCCAGTACTTC CASSPDSGRQETQYF
TRBJ2-3 few NA TRBV6-5 TGTGCCAGCAGTTCCGCGGCTAGCAGCACAGATACGCAGTATTTT CASSSAASSTDTQYF
TRBJ2-7 NA NA TRBV25-1 TGTGCCAGCAGTGAAGCAGGGCGCTACGAGCAGTACTTC CASSEAGRYEQYF
TRBJ1-4 once TRBD1 TRBV18 TGTGCCAGCTCACCGCCGGGACAGAATGAAAAACTGTTTTTT CASSPPGQNEKLFF
TRBJ2-7 NA NA TRBV2 TGTGCCAGCAGGCCCCACAACTCCTACGAGCAGTACTTC CASRPHNSYEQYF
TRBJ1-3 NA NA TRBV21-1 TGTGCCAGCTGGACTGACAGGGACTCTGGAAACACCATATATTTT CASWTDRDSGNTIYF
TRBJ1-5 NA NA TRBV2 TGTGCCAGCAGTTACCAGGGTGGGGGCAATCAGCCCCAGCATTTT CASSYQGGGNQPQHF
TRBJ1-6 NA NA TRBV6-1 TGTGCCAGCAGTGAAGGGATGGTTGGGAGATCACCCCTCCACTTT CASSEGMVGRSPLHF
TRBJ1-1 few TRBD1 TRBV6-1 TGTGCCAGCAGTGAATATGCAGGGGGCGCGAACACTGAAGCTTTCTTT CASSEYAGGANTEAFF
TRBJ1-1 NA NA TRBV19 TGTGCCAGTAGTATTTGGGTACACGACTTTGAAGCTTTCTTT CASSIWVHDFEAFF
TRBJ2-7 NA TRBD2 TRBV7-9 TGTGCCAGCAGCTTAAGGGTAGCGGGGTACAACGAGCAGTACTTC CASSLRVAGYNEQYF
TRBJ2-7 NA TRBD1 TRBV18 TGTGCCAGCTCAAAGACCGGGACAGGGGAATACGAGCAGTACTTC CASSKTGTGEYEQYF
TRBJ2-1 few TRBD2 TRBV4-1 TGCGCCAGCAGCCAAGGAGTAGCGGGGGGATACAATGAGCAGTTCTTC CASSQGVAGGYNEQFF
TRBJ1-2 NA NA TRBV28 TGTGCCAGCAAAGTAGGAGGATATGGCTACACCTTC CASKVGGYGYTF
TRBJ2-7 NA NA TRBV14 TGTGCCAGCAGCCAAGATCGTCGCAGGCAGTACTTC CASSQDRRRQYF
TRBJ1-1 NA NA TRBV19 TGTGCCAGTAGTATAGGGCTGGGTCGGGGAATGGATGAAGCTTTCTTT CASSIGLGRGMDEAFF
TRBJ1-3 NA NA TRBV2 TGTGCCAGCAGTGACGAGAGGGGGGGACGAAACACCATATATTTT CASSDERGGRNTIYF
TRBJ1-5 NA TRBD1 TRBV27 TGTGCCAGCAGCCAGGGGGCGGAGAATCAGCCCCAGCATTTT CASSQGAENQPQHF
TRBJ2-4 NA TRBD1 TRBV18 TGTGCCAGCCGGACAGGGGGCGAAGACATTCAGTACTTC CASRTGGEDIQYF
TRBJ2-7 NA NA TRBV5-6 TGTGCCAGCAGCTTGGCCGGGAAGATCTACGAGCAGTACTTC CASSLAGKIYEQYF
TRBJ1-3 NA NA TRBV5-6 TGTGCCAGCAGCGCCGGGACTGACTCTTTGCCTGGAAACACCATATATTTT CASSAGTDSLPGNTIYF
TRBJ1-5 NA TRBD1 TRBV6-1 TGTGCCAGCAGTGTGGACAGGGGGTCCAATCAGCCCCAGCATTTT CASSVDRGSNQPQHF
TRBJ1-2 NA NA TRBV2 TGTGCCAGCAGCTCTCGGGGGGGGTATGGCTACACCTTC CASSSRGGYGYTF
TRBJ2-3 NA TRBD1 TRBV10-3 TGTGCCATCAGGACGGGACAGGTAGATACGCAGTATTTT CAIRTGQVDTQYF
TRBJ2-1 NA TRBD2 TRBV2 TGTGCCAGCAGTTTCCCTAGTGGGGCGGGAGGGTACAATGAGCAGTTCTTC CASSFPSGAGGYNEQFF
TRBJ2-2 few NA TRBV19 TGTGCCAGTAGTATAGCGGCTAGCGCCGGGGAGCTGTTTTTT CASSIAASAGELFF
TRBJ1-4 NA NA TRBV5-6 TGTGCCAGCAGCTTTCGATTGCGGGGGGGCGGTGAAAAACTGTTTTTT CASSFRLRGGGEKLFF
TRBJ2-1 NA NA TRBV7-8 TGTGCCAGCGTGCGCGAGAGGGCCGGGAATGAGCAGTTCTTC CASVRERAGNEQFF
TRBJ2-1 NA NA TRBV6-4 TGTGCCAGCAGTGAGGGGGGGCGAGGGAGCTCCTACAATGAGCAGTTCTTC CASSEGGRGSSYNEQFF
TRBJ2-3 NA TRBD2 TRBV28 TGTGCCAGCACCCAAGCGGGAGGCCTCCACACAGATACGCAGTATTTT CASTQAGGLHTDTQYF
TRBJ2-1 NA TRBD1 TRBV9 TGTGCCAGCAGCGCACAGGGGATTGAGCAGTTCTTC CASSAQGIEQFF